This T cell receptor beta chain is from a study of cytomegalovirus exposure and HLA in healthy donors. Study summary: Both the 120 validation repertoires and the roughly 700 first-cohort repertoires used the same platform, as reported by a later analysis. Study-level results: The listing of 160 or so TCR beta chains classed them as cytomegalovirus-associated. Most TCRs appeared rarely, but some public TCRs recurred in many donors.

From the 120-subject validation cohort, which was separate from the roughly 610-subject first cohort, the donors were drawn. Produced via immunoSEQ multiplex PCR; TCRdb's table is partial and in-frame only. The sample holds 55,000 to 75,000 clones, about nine tenths seen once. As concerns this clone: Its specificity is not known.

The sequenced sample was PBMCs. The clonotype originates from a man aged 18 to 35 in good health and CMV-seronegative.

The CDR3 reads CASSLVGGTGKETQYF. DNA for the CDR3: TGTGCCAGCAGCTTGGTCGGCGGGACAGGAAAAGAGACCCAGTACTTC. This sequence joins TRBV5-4 and TRBJ2-5, with 8 bases identical to TRBD1. The junction had 7 bases not matched to a gene; V was cut back by 0 bases and J by 3 bases. The CDR3 consists of 16 residues. Germline CDR1 is SGHNT and CDR2 is YYREEE (reference sequence).